The next 4 T cell receptor beta chains were all read from a single sample in a study of cytomegalovirus exposure and HLA in healthy donors. Here immunoSEQ multiplex PCR was the method, and the copy in TCRdb shows in-frame clones only, minus some. The sample includes about 120,000 clones, 85% to 90% of them seen just once. Sequenced material: PBMCs. Receptor source: a woman between 25 and 40 years old in good health and CMV-seropositive.

J is TRBJ2-1 and V is TRBV4-3; 10 bases align to TRBD2. The junction had 8 bases not matched to a gene; V was cut back by 6 bases and J by 9 bases. Germline assignment: CDR1 LGHNA and CDR2 YSLEER. This CDR3 has 14 residues. The CDR3 DNA is TGCGCCAGCAGTACTAGCGGGACCGTTGGTGAGCAGTTCTTC. Its translation: CASSTSGTVGEQFF.

This chain joins TRBV25-1 and TRBJ2-5, with 8 bases matching TRBD2. The V gene end was trimmed by 10 bases and the J gene end by 4 bases; junction bases not matched to a gene: 14. Germline values: CDR1 MGHDK, CDR2 SYGVNS. There are 15 residues in the CDR3. The CDR3 DNA sequence: TGTGCCACCACGGTGGGACGGGAGGGGTTAGAGACCCAGTACTTC. This encodes CATTVGREGLETQYF.

V and J are TRBV20-1 and TRBJ2-1; D perhaps matches TRBD1 (5 bases). The V and J ends lost 5 bases and 10 bases respectively, with 12 bases between them. Germline V gene data show CDR1 as DFQATT and CDR2 as SNEGSKA (reference sequence). This CDR3 is 11 amino acids long. The CDR3 region is CSARLRQEQFF. In DNA, the CDR3 is TGCAGTGCTCGACTTAGACAGGAGCAGTTCTTC.

This clone was found once. The V and J genes are TRBV6-5 and TRBJ1-5, with a possible D match to TRBD1 (6 bases). CDR3 length: 14 residues. The germline CDR1 and CDR2 sequences are MNHEY and SVGAGI. The V and J ends lost 5 bases and 4 bases respectively, with 12 bases between them. CDR3 in DNA: TGTGCCAGCAGTCTAATGCAGGGGAATCAGCCCCAGCATTTT. As protein: CASSLMQGNQPQHF.